This T cell receptor beta chain was observed in a study of cytomegalovirus exposure and HLA in healthy donors. General observations from the study: Cytomegalovirus association was assigned to around 150 TCR beta chains.

Healthy individuals who donated bone marrow served as the donors. This clone has a handful of counts. The antigen is undetermined. Germline values: CDR1 SEHNR, CDR2 FQNEAQ (reference sequence). V lost 1 base to trimming and J lost 7 bases; unmatched junction nucleotides: 12. The CDR3 consists of 16 residues. This PCR relied on a set of 60 Vbeta primers and 13 Jbeta primers. The repertoire was sequenced with immunoSEQ multiplex PCR; TCRdb's copy has only in-frame clones and lacks some. The repertoire holds around 210,000 clones, 82% seen once, with roughly 2.5% in the top ten. Sequences were obtained from PBMCs. This chain joins TRBV7-9 and TRBJ2-7; 8 nucleotides match TRBD2. This TCR was sampled from a woman aged 35 to 49 in good health and CMV-seronegative. CDR3 protein: CASSLVPSGLGREQYF. In DNA, the CDR3 is TGTGCCAGCAGCTTAGTCCCTAGCGGGCTAGGTCGGGAGCAGTACTTC. The full variable domain, in which reference TRBV7-9 and TRBJ2-7 provide the parts outside the CDR3, is DTGVSQNPRHKITKRGQNVTFRCDPISEHNRLYWYRQTLGQGPEFLTYFQNEAQLEKSRLLSDRFSAERPKGSFSTLEIQRTEQGDSAMYLCASSLVPSGLGREQYFGPGTRLTVT.